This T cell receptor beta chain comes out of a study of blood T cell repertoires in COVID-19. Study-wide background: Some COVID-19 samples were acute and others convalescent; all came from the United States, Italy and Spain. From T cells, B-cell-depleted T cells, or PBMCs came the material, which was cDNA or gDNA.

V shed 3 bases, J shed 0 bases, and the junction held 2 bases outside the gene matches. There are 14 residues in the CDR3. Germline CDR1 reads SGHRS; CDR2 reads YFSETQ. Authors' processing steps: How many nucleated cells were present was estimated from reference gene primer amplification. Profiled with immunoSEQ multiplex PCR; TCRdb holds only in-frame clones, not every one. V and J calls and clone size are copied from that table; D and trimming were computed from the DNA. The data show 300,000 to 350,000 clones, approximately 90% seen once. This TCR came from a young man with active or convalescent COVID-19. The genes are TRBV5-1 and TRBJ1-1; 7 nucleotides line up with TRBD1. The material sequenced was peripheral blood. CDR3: CASSWGQMNTEAFF. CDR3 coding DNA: TGCGCCAGCAGCTGGGGACAGATGAACACTGAAGCTTTCTTT.